This T cell receptor beta chain is from a study of CD8+ T cells in alopecia areata. Looking at the study overall: Dosing spanned 6 to 18 months on tofacitinib, then 6 months off drug.

This clone was counted a few times. Antigen unknown. Study-wide results and caveats: Elevated clonality characterized lesional scalp relative to normal scalp, particularly in alopecia totalis/universalis.

Individuals with alopecia areata gave both lesional scalp punch biopsies and peripheral blood for collection. CDR3 size: 13 residues. Trimming removed 4 bases from V and 1 base from J, with 7 bases in between. The germline CDR1 and CDR2 sequences are LNHDA and SQIVND (reference sequence). Investigators isolated RNA and reverse transcribed it into cDNA to act as the sequencing template. Generated by immunoSEQ multiplex PCR, the TCRdb table keeps only in-frame clones and is missing some. This table holds 160,000 or so clones, about 50% found once. Specimen: CD8+ T cells sorted from blood, collected at week 0. V usage is TRBV19 and J usage is TRBJ1-1; D remains unclear. The TCR sequence derives from a human donor with alopecia areata. CDR3 residues: CASSSSRNTEAFF. CDR3 sequence (DNA): TGTGCCAGTAGTAGCAGTCGGAACACTGAAGCTTTCTTT.